This T cell receptor (beta chain) is drawn from a study of graft-versus-host responses after intestinal transplantation. Study context: All recipients got anti-thymocyte globulin induction, then tacrolimus and steroids for about 3 years. Study-wide points: Some patients had graft-donor T cell macrochimerism. In their allografts, the ratios of graft-versus-host to host-versus-graft T cell clones were high.

The V segment lost 2 bases and the J segment 6 bases; nucleotides outside the gene matches: 8. CDR3 length equals 15 residues. Germline lookup yields CDR1 SGHKS and CDR2 YYEKEE (reference sequence). Method: immunoSEQ multiplex PCR; TCRdb's copy keeps in-frame clones and lacks some. This table has several thousand clones, roughly 31% appearing once. The sequence was obtained from a human patient who received an intestinal transplant. The chain combines TRBV5-5 with TRBJ2-1; 7 bases match TRBD2. Sample: alloreactive CD4+ T cells from a mixed lymphocyte reaction culture, taken before intestinal transplant. Subset here: CFSE-low proliferating T cells sorted from roughly 6-day pre-transplant mixed lymphocyte reaction (GvH or HvG direction). Here the CDR3 reads CASSLGSAGVNEQFF. The CDR3 DNA is TGTGCCAGCAGCTTAGGGAGTGCGGGAGTCAATGAGCAGTTCTTC.